One sample yielded the 6 T cell receptor beta chains listed below, sequenced in a study of T cell repertoires in cytomegalovirus infection. Their cognate antigens are unknown. TCRdb fed the reads into MiXCR, producing one record per CDR3 protein. The sample yields 450,000 to 600,000 distinct CDR3 sequences, approximately 46% seen once. The material was cultured PBMCs, obtained from culture after CMV antigen stimulation. The receptors here all came from a human donor in good health (CMV status not recorded). Some clones in this sample may be carry-over from other donors' samples.

This clonotype was counted between two and nine times. The V and J genes are TRBV12-3 or TRBV12-4 and TRBJ2-4; a weak D match, TRBD2 (7 bases). The CDR3 has 19 residues. V dropped 3 bases and J dropped 7 bases, with 28 bases sitting between them. CDR3 nucleotides: TGTGCCAGCAGTTTCCGAGGTCGGCTCCTAGGGGGGGGGGGGAACATTCAGTACTTC. Translated, it gives CASSFRGRLLGGGGNIQYF.

The chain carries TRBV7-2 and TRBJ2-1; a weak D match, TRBD1 (5 bases). The CDR3 runs 13 residues. Looked up from germline, CDR1 is SGHTA and CDR2 is FQGNSA. Trimming left V 4 bases short and J 9 bases short, with 13 bases between. This CDR3 is CASSYFQGSEQFF. Written as DNA, the CDR3 is TGTGCCAGCAGCTACTTCCAGGGCAGTGAGCAGTTCTTC.

The chain couples TRBV12-3 or TRBV12-4 to TRBJ2-7; weak D call: TRBD1 (6 bases). This CDR3 comprises 13 residues. Trimming cost V 5 bases and J 5 bases, with 13 bases left between them. For the CDR3, the DNA is TGTGCCAGCAGTAAAACAGGGTACCACGAGCAGTACTTC. Amino acid sequence: CASSKTGYHEQYF.

In this sample, this clonotype turned up a few times. The chain joins TRBV27 to TRBJ1-6, with 8 bases identical to TRBD1. The CDR3 has 17 residues. The V gene's germline CDR1 is MNHEY and CDR2 SMNVEV (reference sequence). The V gene end was trimmed by 0 bases and the J gene end by 8 bases; junction bases not matched to a gene: 9. CDR3 protein: CASSLSGGDRPYSPLHF. CDR3 in DNA: TGTGCCAGCAGTTTATCAGGGGGGGACAGGCCCTATTCACCCCTCCACTTT.

The rearrangement uses TRBV7-6 and TRBJ2-1, with D uncertain. This CDR3 contains 13 residues. V dropped 4 bases and J dropped 5 bases, with 9 bases sitting between them. CDR1 is SGHVS and CDR2 is FNYEAQ in the germline V gene. CDR3 region: CASSSGVHNEQFF. The CDR3 DNA sequence: TGTGCCAGCAGCTCCGGTGTCCACAATGAGCAGTTCTTC. The variable domain in full, with the rest retrieved from reference TRBV7-6 and TRBJ2-1, is GAGVSQSPRYKVTKRGQDVALRCDPISGHVSLYWYRQALGQGPEFLTYFNYEAQQDKSGLPNDRFSAERPEGSISTLTIQRTEQRDSAMYRCASSSGVHNEQFFGPGTRLTVL.

This CDR3 reads CASSHRDSQETQYF. The CDR3 bases are TGCGCCAGCAGCCACCGGGACAGCCAAGAGACCCAGTACTTC. The chain combines TRBV4-1 with TRBJ2-5; 7 positions agree with TRBD1. The V and J ends lost 3 bases and 1 base, in that order; junction bases with no gene match: 2. This CDR3 contains 14 residues. Germline-derived CDR1 and CDR2 are MGHRA and YSYEKL.